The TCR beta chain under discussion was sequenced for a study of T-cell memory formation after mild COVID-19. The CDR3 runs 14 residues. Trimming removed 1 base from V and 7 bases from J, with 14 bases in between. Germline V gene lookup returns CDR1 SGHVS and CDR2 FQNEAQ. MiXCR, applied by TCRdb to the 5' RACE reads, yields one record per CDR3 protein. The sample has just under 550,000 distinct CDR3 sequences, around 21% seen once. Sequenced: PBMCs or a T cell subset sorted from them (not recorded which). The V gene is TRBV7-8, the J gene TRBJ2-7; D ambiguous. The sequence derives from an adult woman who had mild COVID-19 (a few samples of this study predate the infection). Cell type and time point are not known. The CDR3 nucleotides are TGTGCCAGCAGCTTAGATCCGGGTCCTGGGGAGCAGTACTTC. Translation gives CASSLDPGPGEQYF.